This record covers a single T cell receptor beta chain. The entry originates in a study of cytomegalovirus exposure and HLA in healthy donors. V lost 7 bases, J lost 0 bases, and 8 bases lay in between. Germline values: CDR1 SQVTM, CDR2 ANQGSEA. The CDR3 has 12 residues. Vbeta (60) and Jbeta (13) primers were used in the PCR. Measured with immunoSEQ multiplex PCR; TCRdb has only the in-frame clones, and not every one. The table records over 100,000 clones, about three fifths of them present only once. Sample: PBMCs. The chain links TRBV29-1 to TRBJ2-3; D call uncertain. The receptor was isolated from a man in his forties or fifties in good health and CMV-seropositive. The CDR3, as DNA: TGCAGCGCCGGGTCTAGCACAGATACGCAGTATTTT. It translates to CSAGSSTDTQYF.